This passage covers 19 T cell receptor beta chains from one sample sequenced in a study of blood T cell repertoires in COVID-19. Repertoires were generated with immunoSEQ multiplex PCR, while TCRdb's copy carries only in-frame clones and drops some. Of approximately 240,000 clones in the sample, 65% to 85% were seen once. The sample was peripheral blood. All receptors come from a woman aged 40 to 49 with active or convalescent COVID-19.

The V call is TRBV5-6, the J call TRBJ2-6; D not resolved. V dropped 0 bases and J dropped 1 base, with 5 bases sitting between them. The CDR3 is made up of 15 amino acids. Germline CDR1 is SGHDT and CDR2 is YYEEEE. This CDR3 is CASSLVSSGANVLTF. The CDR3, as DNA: TGTGCCAGCAGCTTGGTTAGTTCTGGGGCCAACGTCCTGACTTTC. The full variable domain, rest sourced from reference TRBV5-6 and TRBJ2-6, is DAGVTQSPTHLIKTRGQQVTLRCSPKSGHDTVSWYQQALGQGPQFIFQYYEEEERQRGNFPDRFSGHQFPNYSSELNVNALLLGDSALYLCASSLVSSGANVLTFGAGSRLTVL.

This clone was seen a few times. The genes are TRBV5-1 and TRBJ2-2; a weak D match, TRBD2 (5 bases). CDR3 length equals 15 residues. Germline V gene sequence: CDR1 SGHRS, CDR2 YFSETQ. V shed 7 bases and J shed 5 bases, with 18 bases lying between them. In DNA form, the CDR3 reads TGCGCCAGCGACCCAATGGAGAGAGGGACCGGGGAGCTGTTTTTT. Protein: CASDPMERGTGELFF.

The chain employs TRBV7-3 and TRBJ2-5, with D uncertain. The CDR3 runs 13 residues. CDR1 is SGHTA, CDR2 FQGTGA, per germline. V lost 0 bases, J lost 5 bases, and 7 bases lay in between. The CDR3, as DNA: TGTGCCAGCAGCTTAACGTCCGGGGAGACCCAGTACTTC. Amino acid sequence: CASSLTSGETQYF.

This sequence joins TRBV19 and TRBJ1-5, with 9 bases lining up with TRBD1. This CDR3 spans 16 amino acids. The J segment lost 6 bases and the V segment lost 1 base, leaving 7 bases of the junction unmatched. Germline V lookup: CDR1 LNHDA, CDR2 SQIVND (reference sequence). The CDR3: CASSIASQGASQPQHF. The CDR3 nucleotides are TGTGCCAGTAGTATAGCATCACAGGGGGCTAGTCAGCCCCAGCATTTT.

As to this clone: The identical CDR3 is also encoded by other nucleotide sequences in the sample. CDR3 sequence reads: CASSLRGGNTEAFF. CDR3 nucleotides: TGTGCCTCCAGCTTGAGGGGGGGGAACACTGAAGCTTTCTTT. The chain couples TRBV5-4 to TRBJ1-1; D possibly corresponds to TRBD1 (6 bases). The CDR3 loop spans 14 amino acids. The V gene lost 10 bases and the J gene lost 1 base, with 17 bases spanning the gap. Germline assignment: CDR1 SGHNT and CDR2 YYREEE (reference sequence).

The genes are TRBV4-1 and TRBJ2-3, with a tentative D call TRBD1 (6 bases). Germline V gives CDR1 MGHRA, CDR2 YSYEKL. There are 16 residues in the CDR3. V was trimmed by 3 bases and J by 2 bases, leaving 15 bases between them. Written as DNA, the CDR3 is TGCGCCAGCAGCCAGATAAGGGGGACACCCACAGATACGCAGTATTTT. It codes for CASSQIRGTPTDTQYF.

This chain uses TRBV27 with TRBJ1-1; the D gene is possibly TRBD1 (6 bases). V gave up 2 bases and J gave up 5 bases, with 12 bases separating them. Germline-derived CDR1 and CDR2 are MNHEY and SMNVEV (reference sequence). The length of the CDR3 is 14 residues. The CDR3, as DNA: TGTGCCAGCAGTTTAATAGGGGGAAGGACTGAAGCTTTCTTT. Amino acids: CASSLIGGRTEAFF.

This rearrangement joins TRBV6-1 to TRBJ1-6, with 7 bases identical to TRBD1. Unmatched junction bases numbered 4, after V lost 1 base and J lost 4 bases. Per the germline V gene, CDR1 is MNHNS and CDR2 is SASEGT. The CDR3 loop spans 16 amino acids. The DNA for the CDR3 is TGTGCCAGCAGTGAAGAACAGGGGCATTATAATTCACCCCTCCACTTT. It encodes CASSEEQGHYNSPLHF.

The CDR3 coding sequence is TGTGCCAGCAGCTTAGCGGGGGGGGGCAACGAGCAGTACGTC. Its protein is CASSLAGGGNEQYV. V usage is TRBV11-2 and J usage is TRBJ2-7, with 8 bases lining up with TRBD2. In germline, CDR1 is SGHAT, CDR2 FQNNGV. The trim removed 1 base at V and 5 bases at J, leaving 4 bases unmatched. The CDR3 has 14 residues.

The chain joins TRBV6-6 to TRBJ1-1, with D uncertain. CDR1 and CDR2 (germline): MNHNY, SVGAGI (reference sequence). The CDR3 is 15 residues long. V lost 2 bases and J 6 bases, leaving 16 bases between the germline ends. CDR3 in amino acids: CASSYRHPKWAEAFF. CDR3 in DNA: TGTGCCAGCAGTTACCGACACCCCAAATGGGCTGAAGCTTTCTTT.

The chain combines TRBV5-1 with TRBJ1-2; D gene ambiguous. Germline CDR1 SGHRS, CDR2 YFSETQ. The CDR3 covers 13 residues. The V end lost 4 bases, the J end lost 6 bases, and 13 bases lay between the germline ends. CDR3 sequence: CASSAGLSDGYTF. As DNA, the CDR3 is TGCGCCAGCAGCGCCGGTTTATCGGATGGCTACACCTTC. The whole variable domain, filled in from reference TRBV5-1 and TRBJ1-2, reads KAGVTQTPRYLIKTRGQQVTLSCSPISGHRSVSWYQQTPGQGLQFLFEYFSETQRNKGNFPGRFSGRQFSNSRSEMNVSTLELGDSALYLCASSAGLSDGYTFGSGTRLTVV.

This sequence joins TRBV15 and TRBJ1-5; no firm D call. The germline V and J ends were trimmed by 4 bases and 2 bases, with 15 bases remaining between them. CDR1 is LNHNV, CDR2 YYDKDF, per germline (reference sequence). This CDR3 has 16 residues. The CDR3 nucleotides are TGTGCCACCAGCATAAGGACGGTGGGAGGCAATCAGCCCCAGCATTTT. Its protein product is CATSIRTVGGNQPQHF.

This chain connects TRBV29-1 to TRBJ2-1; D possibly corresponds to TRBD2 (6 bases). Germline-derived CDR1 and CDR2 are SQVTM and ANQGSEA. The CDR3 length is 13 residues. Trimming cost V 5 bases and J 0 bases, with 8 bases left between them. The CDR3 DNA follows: TGCAGCGTTTGGGGACTCTCCTACAATGAGCAGTTCTTC. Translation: CSVWGLSYNEQFF.

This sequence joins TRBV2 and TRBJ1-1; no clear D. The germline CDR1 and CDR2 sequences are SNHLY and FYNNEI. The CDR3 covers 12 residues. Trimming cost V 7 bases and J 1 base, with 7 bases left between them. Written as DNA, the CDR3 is TGTGCCAGCACACAATGGAACACTGAAGCTTTCTTT. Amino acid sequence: CASTQWNTEAFF.

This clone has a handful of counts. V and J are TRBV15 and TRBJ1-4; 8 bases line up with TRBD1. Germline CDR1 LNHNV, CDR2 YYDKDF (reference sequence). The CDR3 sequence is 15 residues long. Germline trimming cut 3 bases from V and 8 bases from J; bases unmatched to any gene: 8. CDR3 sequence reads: CATSRYGQGGEKLFF. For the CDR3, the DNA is TGTGCCACCAGCAGGTATGGACAGGGCGGCGAAAAACTGTTTTTT.

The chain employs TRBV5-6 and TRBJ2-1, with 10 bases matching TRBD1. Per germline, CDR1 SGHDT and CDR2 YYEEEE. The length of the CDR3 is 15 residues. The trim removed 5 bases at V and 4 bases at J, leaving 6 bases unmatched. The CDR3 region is CASRFGTGDYNEQFF. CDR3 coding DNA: TGTGCCAGCAGATTCGGGACAGGGGATTACAATGAGCAGTTCTTC.

DNA of the CDR3: TGTGCCAGCAGCCAAGTCGGGACAGTCTATAATTCACCCCTCCACTTT. It encodes CASSQVGTVYNSPLHF. The V call is TRBV3-1 (or the pseudogene TRBV3-2), the J call TRBJ1-6; TRBD1 matches 7 bases. The V segment lost 1 base and the J segment 3 bases; nucleotides outside the gene matches: 3. CDR3 length equals 16 residues. In germline, CDR1 is LGHDT, CDR2 YNNKEL (reference sequence).

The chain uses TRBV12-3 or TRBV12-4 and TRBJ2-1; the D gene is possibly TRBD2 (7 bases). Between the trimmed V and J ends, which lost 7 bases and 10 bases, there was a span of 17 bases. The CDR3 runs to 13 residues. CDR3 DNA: TGTGCCAGCAACTTAGGAGGGGGGGGAGAGCAGTTCTTC. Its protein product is CASNLGGGGEQFF.

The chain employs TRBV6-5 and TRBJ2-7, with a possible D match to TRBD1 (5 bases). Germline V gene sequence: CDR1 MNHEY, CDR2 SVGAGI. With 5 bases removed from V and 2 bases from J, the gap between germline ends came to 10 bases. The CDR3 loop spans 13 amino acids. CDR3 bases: TGTGCCAGCAGTCTACAGGAGACCTACGAGCAGTACGTC. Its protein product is CASSLQETYEQYV.